The clone carrying this T cell receptor beta chain was seen once. Its antigen is not known. Profiled with immunoSEQ multiplex PCR; TCRdb holds only in-frame clones, not every one. The table records about 160,000 clones, 96% of them present only once. These data are taken from a study of cytomegalovirus exposure and HLA in healthy donors. For the study at large: Both the approximately 120 validation repertoires and the 500 to 700 first-cohort repertoires used the same platform, as reported by a later analysis.

The validation cohort, a group of over a hundred subjects, included the donors and was separate from the roughly 670-subject first cohort. Study-wide points: Subsequent analysis of the approximately 110 validation repertoires found a tendency for first-cohort TCR clusters to co-occur. It was approximately 150 TCR beta chains that were listed as cytomegalovirus-associated.

Trimming stripped 4 bases from V and 2 bases from J, with 17 bases between. This CDR3 comprises 15 residues. Germline V gives CDR1 GTSNPN, CDR2 SVGIG (reference sequence). V usage is TRBV30 and J usage is TRBJ1-1; D is uncertain. The clonotype originates from a woman in her late teens or twenties in good health and CMV-seronegative. The sample taken for sequencing was PBMCs. CDR3 coding DNA: TGTGCCTGGACTAATTTTTACTCATCTAACACTGAAGCTTTCTTT. Translation: CAWTNFYSSNTEAFF.